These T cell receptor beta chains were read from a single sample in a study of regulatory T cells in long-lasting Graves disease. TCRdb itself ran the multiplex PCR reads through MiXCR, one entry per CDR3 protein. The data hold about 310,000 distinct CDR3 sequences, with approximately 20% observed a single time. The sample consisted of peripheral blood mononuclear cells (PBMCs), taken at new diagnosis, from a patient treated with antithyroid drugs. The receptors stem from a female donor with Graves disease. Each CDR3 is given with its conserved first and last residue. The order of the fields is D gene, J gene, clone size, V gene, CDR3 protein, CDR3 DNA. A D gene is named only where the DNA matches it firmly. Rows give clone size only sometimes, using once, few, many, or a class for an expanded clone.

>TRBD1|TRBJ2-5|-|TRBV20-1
CSATRPGGGETQYF
TGCAGTGCTACCCGACCAGGGGGTGGAGAGACCCAGTACTTC
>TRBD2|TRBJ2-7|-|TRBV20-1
CSFLRPGGGQYF
TGCAGTTTTCTGAGGCCGGGGGGGGGGCAGTACTTC
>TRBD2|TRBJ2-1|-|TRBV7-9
CASSFSGRADGGEQFF
TGTGCCAGCAGTTTTAGCGGGAGGGCCGATGGTGGTGAGCAGTTCTTC
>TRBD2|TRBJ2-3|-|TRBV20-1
CSAAVLAGGPHTQYF
TGCAGTGCCGCAGTACTAGCGGGAGGGCCACATACGCAGTATTTT
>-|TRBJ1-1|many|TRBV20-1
CSAKLQVTNTEAFF
TGCAGTGCCAAGCTACAGGTTACGAACACTGAAGCTTTCTTT
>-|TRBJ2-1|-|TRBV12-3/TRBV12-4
CASSARLAQGPHTDEQFF
TGTGCCAGCAGTGCCCGACTAGCACAGGGGCCCCACACCGATGAGCAGTTCTTC
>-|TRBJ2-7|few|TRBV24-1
CATSDALGSYEQYF
TGTGCCACCAGTGATGCCTTAGGCTCCTACGAGCAGTACTTC
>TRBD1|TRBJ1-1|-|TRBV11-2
CASSPRDRVSTEAFF
TGTGCCAGCAGCCCCCGGGACAGGGTGAGCACTGAAGCTTTCTTT
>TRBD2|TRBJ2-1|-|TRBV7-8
CASTPGLAGRNEQFF
TGTGCCAGCACCCCGGGACTAGCGGGCCGAAATGAGCAGTTCTTC
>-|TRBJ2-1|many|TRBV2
CASSDGKWGSYNEQFF
TGTGCCAGCAGTGATGGCAAGTGGGGCTCCTACAATGAGCAGTTCTTC
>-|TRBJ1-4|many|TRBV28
CAGGGSRMEKLFF
TGTGCCGGGGGGGGATCCAGGATGGAAAAACTGTTTTTT
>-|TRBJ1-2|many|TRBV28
CASSNLYGYTF
TGTGCCAGCAGCAACCTCTATGGCTACACCTTC
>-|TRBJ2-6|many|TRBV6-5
CASSYSGPPGVLTF
TGTGCCAGCAGTTATTCCGGGCCCCCCGGGGTCCTGACTTTC
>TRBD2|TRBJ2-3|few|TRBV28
CASSSGLAGGKDTQYF
TGTGCCAGCAGTTCGGGACTAGCGGGAGGGAAAGATACGCAGTATTTT
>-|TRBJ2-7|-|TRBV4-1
CASSRDDAYEQYF
TGCGCCAGCAGCCGGGACGACGCCTACGAGCAGTACTTC
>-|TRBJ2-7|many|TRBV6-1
CASTQETGTYEQYF
TGTGCCAGCACCCAAGAGACGGGCACGTACGAGCAGTACTTC
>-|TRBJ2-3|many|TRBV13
CASSLGITSTDTQYF
TGTGCCAGCAGCTTAGGAATAACTAGCACAGATACGCAGTATTTT
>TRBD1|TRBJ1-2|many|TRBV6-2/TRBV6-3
CASTGTGFPPNYGYTF
TGTGCCAGCACCGGGACAGGGTTCCCCCCGAACTATGGCTACACCTTC
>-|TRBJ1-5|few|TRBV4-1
CASSQLGENQPQHF
TGCGCCAGCAGCCAACTGGGGGAAAATCAGCCCCAGCATTTT
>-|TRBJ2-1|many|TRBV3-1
CASSPELIAEQFF
TGTGCCAGCAGCCCGGAATTAATAGCTGAGCAGTTCTTC
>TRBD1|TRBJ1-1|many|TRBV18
CASSLQGLTEAFF
TGTGCCAGCTCACTACAGGGGTTAACTGAAGCTTTCTTT
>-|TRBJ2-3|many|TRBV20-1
CSATLGDTQYF
TGCAGTGCTACCCTCGGTGATACGCAGTATTTT
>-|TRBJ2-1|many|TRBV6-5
CASSYGASVPDEQFF
TGTGCCAGCAGTTACGGTGCTAGCGTTCCGGATGAGCAGTTCTTC
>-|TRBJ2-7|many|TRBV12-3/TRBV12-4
CASSFLLNEQYF
TGTGCCAGCAGTTTCTTGTTGAACGAGCAGTACTTC